This T cell receptor (beta chain) was recorded in a study of blood T cell repertoires in COVID-19. At the level of the study: The cDNA or gDNA used as material had been derived from T cells, B-cell-depleted T cells, or PBMCs.

The CDR3 has 13 residues. V was pared by 6 bases and J by 5 bases, with 14 bases between. The germline gives CDR1 SGHNT, CDR2 YYREEE (reference sequence). In the study's own analysis: The assay estimated nucleated cells by amplifying reference gene primers. The assay was immunoSEQ multiplex PCR, and TCRdb's table has in-frame clones only and misses some. V, J and clone size derive from that table, while D and trimming were established from the DNA sequence. The sample consists of approximately 57,000 clones, under 90% of them appearing once. Specimen: peripheral blood. The chain carries TRBV5-4 and TRBJ1-2; D gene unclear. This sequence originates from a man aged 35-49 years with active COVID-19. The CDR3 spells CASTLDGLYGYTF. The CDR3 coding sequence is TGTGCCAGCACTCTGGATGGGCTTTATGGCTACACCTTC.